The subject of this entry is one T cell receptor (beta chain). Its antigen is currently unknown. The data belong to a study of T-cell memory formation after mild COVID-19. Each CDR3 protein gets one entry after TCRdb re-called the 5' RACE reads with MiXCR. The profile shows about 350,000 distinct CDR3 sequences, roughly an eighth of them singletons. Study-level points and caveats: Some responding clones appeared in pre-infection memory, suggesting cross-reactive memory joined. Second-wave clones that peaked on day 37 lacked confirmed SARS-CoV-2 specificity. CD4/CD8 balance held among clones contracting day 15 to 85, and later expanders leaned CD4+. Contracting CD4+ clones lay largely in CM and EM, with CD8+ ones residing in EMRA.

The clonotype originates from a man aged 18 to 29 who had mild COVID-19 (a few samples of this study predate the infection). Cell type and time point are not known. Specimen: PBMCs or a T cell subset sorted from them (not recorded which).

CDR3 residues: CASSLIGGYEKLFF. The CDR3 nucleotides read TGCGCCAGCAGCTTGATAGGCGGTTATGAAAAACTGTTTTTT. The rearrangement uses TRBV5-1 and TRBJ1-4; D ambiguous. Germline V CDR1 and CDR2: SGHRS, YFSETQ. V lost 1 base, J lost 6 bases, and 10 bases lay in between. CDR3 length: 14 residues.